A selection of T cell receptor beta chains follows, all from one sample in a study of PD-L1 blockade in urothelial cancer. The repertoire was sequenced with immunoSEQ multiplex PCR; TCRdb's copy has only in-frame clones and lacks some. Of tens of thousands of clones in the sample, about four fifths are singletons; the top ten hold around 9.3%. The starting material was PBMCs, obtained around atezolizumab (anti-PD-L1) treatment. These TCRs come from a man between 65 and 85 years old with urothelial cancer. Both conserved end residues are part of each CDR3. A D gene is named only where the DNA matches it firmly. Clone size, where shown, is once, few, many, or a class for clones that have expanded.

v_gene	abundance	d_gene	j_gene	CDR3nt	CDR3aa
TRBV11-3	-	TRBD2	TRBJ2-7	TGTGCCAGCAGCTTAGGGACTAGTAGGGAGCAGTACTTC	CASSLGTSREQYF
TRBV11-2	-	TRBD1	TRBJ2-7	TGTGCCAGCAGCTTCGGAGGGGGACAGGGAAGCGAGCAGTACTTC	CASSFGGGQGSEQYF
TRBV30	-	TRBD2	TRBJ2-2	TGTGCCTGGAGGAAGAGACTAGCGGCGAACACCGGGGAGCTGTTTTTT	CAWRKRLAANTGELFF
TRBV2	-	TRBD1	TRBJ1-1	TGTGCCAGCAGTGTTACCAGGACAGGGGGCGTTCAGGTGAACACTGAAGCTTTCTTT	CASSVTRTGGVQVNTEAFF
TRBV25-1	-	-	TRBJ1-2	TGTGCCAGCAGTGGGTGGGCCCTACAGGGCTACACCTTC	CASSGWALQGYTF
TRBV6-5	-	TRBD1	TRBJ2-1	TGTGCCAGCAGTCCTAACTTTAGCCGGGACAGGGGAACGTTCTTC	CASSPNFSRDRGTFF
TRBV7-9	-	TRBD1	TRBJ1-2	TGTGCCAGCAGCCCCAGGACAGGGCCCGATAACTATGGCTACACCTTC	CASSPRTGPDNYGYTF
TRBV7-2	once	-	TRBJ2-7	TGTGCCAGCAGCTTAGACAGGGCAAGGCAGTACTTC	CASSLDRARQYF
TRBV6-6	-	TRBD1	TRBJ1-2	TGTGCCAGCAGTCCCACGACAGGGAATGGCTACACCTTC	CASSPTTGNGYTF
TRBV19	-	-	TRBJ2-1	TGTGCCAGTAGCCGGAGGTTGGATGAGCAGTTCTTC	CASSRRLDEQFF
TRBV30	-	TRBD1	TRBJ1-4	TGTGCCTGGAGTATAAGGGACAGAGCTAATGAAAAACTGTTTTTT	CAWSIRDRANEKLFF
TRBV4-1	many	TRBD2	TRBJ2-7	TGCGCCAGCAGCCAAGTAAAAGCGGGAGGGGCCTACGAGCAGTACTTC	CASSQVKAGGAYEQYF
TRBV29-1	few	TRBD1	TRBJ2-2	TGCAGCGCAATGGGACAGGGAACCGGGGAGCTGTTTTTT	CSAMGQGTGELFF
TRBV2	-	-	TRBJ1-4	TGTGCCAGCAGTGGGGGGGGAGATGAAAAACTGTTTTTT	CASSGGGDEKLFF
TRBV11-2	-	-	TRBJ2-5	TGTGCCAGCAGCCCCCGACTAGAGGACCAAGAGACCCAGTACTTC	CASSPRLEDQETQYF
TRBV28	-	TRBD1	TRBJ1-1	TGTGCCAGCAGTCCAGGGGGTATGGGACAAATAATTTGGCAGCCGAGAAAAAACACTGAAGCTTTCTTT	CASSPGGMGQIIWQPRKNTEAFF
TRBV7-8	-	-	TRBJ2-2	TGTGCCAGCAGCTTAGAGGGCAGGGGATTCACCGGGGAGCTGTTTTTT	CASSLEGRGFTGELFF
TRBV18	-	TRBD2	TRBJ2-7	TGTGCCAGCTCCCGAGGGACTAGCGGGGGAACCTACGAGCAGTACTTC	CASSRGTSGGTYEQYF
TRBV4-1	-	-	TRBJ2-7	TGCGCCAGCAGCCAAGACCTTTACGAGCAGTACTTC	CASSQDLYEQYF
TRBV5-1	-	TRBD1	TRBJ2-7	TGCGCCAGCAGCTACTCAGGGGGCGCGTCCTACGAGCAGTACTTC	CASSYSGGASYEQYF
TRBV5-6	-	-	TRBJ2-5	TGTGCCAGCAGCTTGGAGGGGGCCCAGTACTTC	CASSLEGAQYF
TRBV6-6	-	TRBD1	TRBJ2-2	TGTGCCAGCAGTTACGGACAGGGTGGGGAGCTGTTTTTT	CASSYGQGGELFF
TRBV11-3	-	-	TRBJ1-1	TGTGCCAGCAGCGCCCAGGGTTCCACTGAAGCTTTCTTT	CASSAQGSTEAFF
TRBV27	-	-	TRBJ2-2	TGTGCCAGCAGTTCCCGGGAATGGGCCGGGGAGCTGTTTTTT	CASSSREWAGELFF
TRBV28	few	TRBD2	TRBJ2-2	TGTGCCAGCACCTCAAACCGGCTAGCGGGAGCCGGGGAGCTGTTTTTT	CASTSNRLAGAGELFF
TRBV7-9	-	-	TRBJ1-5	TGTGCCAGCAGCTTAGCTGACGGAGGTCGTGGTCAGCCCCAGCATTTT	CASSLADGGRGQPQHF
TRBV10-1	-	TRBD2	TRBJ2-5	TGCGCCAGCAGTGAGTCTAGCGGGTCTGCTCTTCAAGAGACCCAGTACTTC	CASSESSGSALQETQYF
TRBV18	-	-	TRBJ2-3	TGTGCCAGCTCTCCCTCTCTAGATACGCAGTATTTT	CASSPSLDTQYF
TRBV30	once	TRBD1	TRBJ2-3	TGTGCCTGGAGCGAGGGGGCGTCCACAGATACGCAGTATTTT	CAWSEGASTDTQYF
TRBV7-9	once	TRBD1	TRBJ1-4	TGTGCCAGCAGCTTAGAGGAGACAGGGGAACTGTTTTTT	CASSLEETGELFF
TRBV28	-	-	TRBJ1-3	TGTGCCAGCAGTACAGCAAGCTCTGGAAACACCATATATTTT	CASSTASSGNTIYF
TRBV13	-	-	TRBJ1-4	TGTGCCAGCAGCTTAACCGTCCCACCGGCAACTAATGAAAAACTGTTTTTT	CASSLTVPPATNEKLFF
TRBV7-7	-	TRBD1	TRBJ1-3	TGTGCTAGCTCCCAGGGGGGATCTGGAAACACCATATATTTT	CASSQGGSGNTIYF
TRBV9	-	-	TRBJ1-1	TGTGCCAGCAGCCCCACCATAGGAGGGGCAGGAGGGAACACTGAAGCTTTCTTT	CASSPTIGGAGGNTEAFF
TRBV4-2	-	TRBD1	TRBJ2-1	TGTGCCAGCAGTCCTACAGGGGGCAATGAGCAGTTCTTC	CASSPTGGNEQFF
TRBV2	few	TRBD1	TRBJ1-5	TGTGCCAGCAGTGAAGAAAGGGGGCCTCAGCCCCAGCATTTT	CASSEERGPQPQHF
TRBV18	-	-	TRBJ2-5	TGTGCCAGCTCGCGTGATTCTAGCGTGAAAGAGACCCAGTACTTC	CASSRDSSVKETQYF
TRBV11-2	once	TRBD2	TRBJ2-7	TGTGCCAGCCATTTAATGCGGGAGGGAGAGCAGTACTTC	CASHLMREGEQYF
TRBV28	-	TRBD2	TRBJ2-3	TGTGCCAGCAGTTTATTCTATGGACTAGCGGGGCCCACAGATACGCAGTATTTT	CASSLFYGLAGPTDTQYF
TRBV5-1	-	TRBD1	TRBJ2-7	TGCGCCAGCAGCTTACAAAGGACAGGGCAGGGGGAGCAGTACTTC	CASSLQRTGQGEQYF
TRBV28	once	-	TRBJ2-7	TGTGCCAGCAGTCCCTCGACAGTTGAAGGGTACGAGCAGTACTTC	CASSPSTVEGYEQYF
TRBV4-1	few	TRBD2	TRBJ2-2	TGCGCCAGCAGCGTCGGACTAGCGGGGTCCGGGGAGCTGTTTTTT	CASSVGLAGSGELFF
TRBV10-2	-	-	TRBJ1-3	TGCGCCAGCAGTGAGCAGGACTCTGGAAACACCATATATTTT	CASSEQDSGNTIYF
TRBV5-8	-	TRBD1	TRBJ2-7	TGTGCCAGCAGCTTTGACAGGGGGTCCTACGAGCAGTACTTC	CASSFDRGSYEQYF
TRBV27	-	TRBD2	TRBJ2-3	TGTGCCAGCAGTTTCAGACTAGCGGGAACTACGCAGTATTTT	CASSFRLAGTTQYF
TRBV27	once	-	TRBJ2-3	TGTGCCAGCAGTCCAACAGGGTGGGGGTCAGATACGCAGTATTTT	CASSPTGWGSDTQYF
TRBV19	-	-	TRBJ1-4	TGTGCCAGTAGTATTGAACAGTATGAAAAACTGTTTTTT	CASSIEQYEKLFF
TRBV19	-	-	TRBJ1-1	TGTGCCAGTAGTAGACAGATGAACACTGAAGCTTTCTTT	CASSRQMNTEAFF
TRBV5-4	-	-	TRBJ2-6	TGTGCCAGCAGCTTGCGGACTGCCCGCTCTGGGGCCAACGTCCTGACTTTC	CASSLRTARSGANVLTF
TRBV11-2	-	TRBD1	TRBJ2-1	TGTGCCAGCAGCGCCCGACAGGGGGGGGTCAATGAGCAGTTCTTC	CASSARQGGVNEQFF
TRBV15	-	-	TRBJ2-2	TGTGCCACCAGCAGAGGTCTACCGGGCACCGGGGAGCTGTTTTTT	CATSRGLPGTGELFF
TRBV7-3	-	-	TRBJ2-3	TGTGCCAGCAGCTTAGTCCGGACAGATACGCAGTATTTT	CASSLVRTDTQYF
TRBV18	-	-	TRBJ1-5	TGTGCCAGCTCACCACAGATCCGGAGCAATCAGCCCCAGCATTTT	CASSPQIRSNQPQHF
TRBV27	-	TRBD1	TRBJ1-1	TGTGCCAGCAGTCTCTCCGGGACAGGGCTAACTGAAGCTTTCTTT	CASSLSGTGLTEAFF
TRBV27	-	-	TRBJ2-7	TGTGCCAGCAGTTTAGGGGGCCAGGGGATCCACGAGCAGTACTTC	CASSLGGQGIHEQYF
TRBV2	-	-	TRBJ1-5	TGTGCCAGCAGTGAAACTCGGCGGGATCAGCCCCAGCATTTT	CASSETRRDQPQHF
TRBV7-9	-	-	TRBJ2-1	TGTGCCAGCAGCTCATGGGGCGGCTGGGGAGGAGAGCAGTTCTTC	CASSSWGGWGGEQFF
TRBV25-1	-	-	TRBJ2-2	TGTGCCAGCAGTGAATATATTGGAGGGACCGGGGAGCTGTTTTTT	CASSEYIGGTGELFF
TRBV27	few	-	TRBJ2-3	TGTGCCAGCAGTTCCCCAGGTGGTCTGAGCACAGATACGCAGTATTTT	CASSSPGGLSTDTQYF
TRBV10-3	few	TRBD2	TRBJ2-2	TGTGCCATCGGACTAGCACGGGACACCGGGGAGCTGTTTTTT	CAIGLARDTGELFF